The 27 T cell receptor beta chains below all came from one sample that was sequenced in a study of TIL therapy for anti-PD-1-resistant metastatic lung cancer. The immunoSEQ assay was v3. Some clones are missing from TCRdb's copy, which holds only in-frame ones; the method was immunoSEQ multiplex PCR. The sample consists of 45,000 to 50,000 clones, approximately 70% of them appearing once. The time point is: pre-treatment sample, taken before nivolumab and TIL therapy. Pleural nodules or supraclavicular lymph nodes made up most of the excised metastases sampled. Sequenced here: tumor tissue, sampled at baseline. The receptor source for this set is a person between 25 and 79 years old with non-small cell lung cancer.

The V gene is TRBV5-1, the J gene TRBJ2-5; D gene ambiguous. Looked up from germline, CDR1 is SGHRS and CDR2 is YFSETQ. Trimming removed 0 bases from V and 1 base from J, with 4 bases in between. The length of the CDR3 is 13 residues. This CDR3 reads CASSLAPQETQYF. In DNA, the CDR3 is TGCGCCAGCAGCTTGGCTCCCCAAGAGACCCAGTACTTC.

V and J are TRBV2 and TRBJ1-2, with 9 bases matching TRBD1. The CDR3 is made up of 13 amino acids. Germline loops: CDR1 SNHLY, CDR2 FYNNEI. The ends lost 4 bases at V and 5 bases at J; junction bases unmatched: 2. The CDR3 DNA sequence: TGTGCCAGCAGTGTACAGGGGGCGTATGGCTACACCTTC. It encodes CASSVQGAYGYTF.

This clone has a single count. The chain joins TRBV7-2 to TRBJ2-3; 11 bases agree with TRBD2. The CDR3 is 17 residues long. Germline V gene sequence: CDR1 SGHTA, CDR2 FQGNSA. Losses at the gene ends were 1 base for V and 0 bases for J; bases not matched to a gene: 3. The CDR3 loop is CASSLVGTSGSTDTQYF. CDR3 in DNA: TGTGCCAGCAGCTTAGTGGGGACTAGCGGCAGCACAGATACGCAGTATTTT.

This clone was counted between two and nine times. The V gene is TRBV5-1, the J gene TRBJ2-7; possible D gene TRBD2, 6 bases. This CDR3 has 15 residues. V dropped 4 bases and J dropped 6 bases, with 20 bases sitting between them. The germline CDR1 and CDR2 sequences are SGHRS and YFSETQ. CDR3 in amino acids: CASSRGETGVGEQYF. CDR3 DNA: TGCGCCAGCAGCCGAGGGGAGACGGGAGTCGGCGAGCAGTACTTC. The full variable domain, completed using reference TRBV5-1 and TRBJ2-7, is KAGVTQTPRYLIKTRGQQVTLSCSPISGHRSVSWYQQTPGQGLQFLFEYFSETQRNKGNFPGRFSGRQFSNSRSEMNVSTLELGDSALYLCASSRGETGVGEQYFGPGTRLTVT.

The chain is built from TRBV27 and TRBJ2-3; 9 bases are a match to TRBD1. This CDR3 spans 13 amino acids. The germline V gene encodes CDR1 MNHEY and CDR2 SMNVEV (reference sequence). J was trimmed by 4 bases and V by 6 bases; bases with no gene match: 2. The CDR3 nucleotides are TGTGCCAGCAGAAGACAGGGGGCAGATACGCAGTATTTT. Amino acid sequence: CASRRQGADTQYF.

J is TRBJ1-5 and V is TRBV19; TRBD1 aligns across 9 bases. Trimming at V came to 7 bases and at J to 7 bases, leaving 14 bases not matched to a gene. Germline CDR1 is LNHDA and CDR2 is SQIVND (reference sequence). The CDR3 covers 16 residues. CDR3 amino acids: CASTKTGTGSEQPQHF. The CDR3 nucleotides read TGTGCCAGTACCAAAACCGGGACAGGGTCGGAACAGCCCCAGCATTTT.

This clone came up once. The chain combines TRBV27 with TRBJ2-5, with 9 nucleotides matching TRBD1. There are 13 residues in the CDR3. V lost 8 bases to trimming and J lost 6 bases; unmatched junction nucleotides: 7. CDR1 MNHEY and CDR2 SMNVEV come from the germline V gene (reference sequence). DNA of the CDR3: TGTGCCAGCGCCTGGGACAGGGAGAAGACCCAGTACTTC. Its protein is CASAWDREKTQYF.

The chain employs TRBV5-1 and TRBJ2-2, with TRBD1 identical over 7 bases. The CDR3 has 14 amino acids. From germline, CDR1 is SGHRS and CDR2 YFSETQ. The V segment lost 4 bases and the J segment 6 bases; nucleotides outside the gene matches: 6. The CDR3 bases are TGCGCCAGCAGCCCGGACAGGAGGTCCGGGGAGCTGTTTTTT. It encodes CASSPDRRSGELFF.

The chain has TRBV30 and TRBJ2-2; D gene ambiguous. V dropped 2 bases and J dropped 0 bases, with 13 bases sitting between them. This CDR3 has 16 amino acids. Germline CDR1 is GTSNPN and CDR2 is SVGIG (reference sequence). CDR3 amino acids: CAWSPFRRPNTGELFF. Here the CDR3 DNA reads TGTGCCTGGAGTCCATTCAGGAGACCGAACACCGGGGAGCTGTTTTTT. Looking up the rest from reference TRBV30 and TRBJ2-2 gives the full variable domain: SQTIHQWPATLVQPVGSPLSLECTVEGTSNPNLYWYRQAAGRGLQLLFYSVGIGQISSEVPQNLSASRPQDRQFILSSKKLLLSDSGFYLCAWSPFRRPNTGELFFGEGSRLTVL.

Here the CDR3 reads CASSLGGRNEQFF. The CDR3 region has the DNA TGTGCCAGCAGCTTAGGGGGGCGCAATGAGCAGTTCTTC. The chain uses TRBV13 and TRBJ2-1; a possible D gene is TRBD1 (5 bases). CDR3 length equals 13 residues. Germline lookup yields CDR1 PRHDT and CDR2 FYEKMQ (reference sequence). The V and J ends lost 0 bases and 6 bases respectively, with 6 bases between them.

The chain employs TRBV11-1 and TRBJ2-7; D possibly corresponds to TRBD1 (5 bases). This CDR3 contains 14 residues. The ends were cut back, 5 bases at V and 4 bases at J, with 15 bases in the middle. Germline CDR1 SGHAT, CDR2 FQDESV (reference sequence). CDR3 DNA sequence: TGTGCCAGCAGCCTCTCTGATACAGGTTACGAGCAGTACTTC. Translating gives CASSLSDTGYEQYF. The full variable domain, its missing parts supplied by reference TRBV11-1 and TRBJ2-7, is EAEVAQSPRYKITEKSQAVAFWCDPISGHATLYWYRQILGQGPELLVQFQDESVVDDSQLPKDRFSAERLKGVDSTLKIQPAELGDSAMYLCASSLSDTGYEQYFGPGTRLTVT.

The CDR3 reads CASGGLAYYEQYF. As DNA, the CDR3 is TGTGCCTCGGGGGGGCTAGCGTACTACGAGCAGTACTTC. The J gene is TRBJ2-7, the V gene TRBV30; 8 positions agree with TRBD2. Germline V gene data show CDR1 as GTSNPN and CDR2 as SVGIG (reference sequence). V was clipped by 7 bases and J by 3 bases; unmatched bases: 8. This CDR3 region has 13 residues.

This sequence joins TRBV6-6 and TRBJ2-2; TRBD2 is a possible D gene (5 bases). V shed 10 bases and J shed 5 bases, with 14 bases lying between them. This CDR3 spans 13 amino acids. Germline V gene data show CDR1 as MNHNY and CDR2 as SVGAGI (reference sequence). The CDR3 DNA is TGTGCCACGGGATCCGGGTTAACCGGGGAGCTGTTTTTT. It codes for CATGSGLTGELFF.

This chain uses TRBV19 with TRBJ1-2; 11 positions agree with TRBD1. CDR3 size: 13 residues. J lost 8 bases, V lost 7 bases, and 6 bases had no gene match. The germline V gene encodes CDR1 LNHDA and CDR2 SQIVND (reference sequence). Here the CDR3 DNA reads TGTGCCAGTAAGTTCCGGACAGGGGGCGGCTACACCTTC. Protein product: CASKFRTGGGYTF.

The CDR3 is CASSQDPSDYGYTF. The CDR3 DNA sequence: TGTGCCAGCAGCCAAGACCCGTCAGACTATGGCTACACCTTC. The chain combines TRBV14 with TRBJ1-2, with D hard to call. The V end lost 0 bases, the J end lost 3 bases, and 8 bases lay between the germline ends. Germline loops: CDR1 SGHDN, CDR2 FVKESK. The CDR3 covers 14 residues.

The chain uses TRBV9 and TRBJ2-3, with D unclear. Per the germline V gene, CDR1 is SGDLS and CDR2 is YYNGEE. This CDR3 contains 15 residues. Between the trimmed V and J ends, which lost 0 bases and 4 bases, there was a span of 12 bases. In DNA, the CDR3 is TGTGCCAGCAGCGTAGGGAACGGGCCCGCAGATACGCAGTATTTT. It translates to CASSVGNGPADTQYF.

The chain is built from TRBV15 and TRBJ2-2, with 9 bases identical to TRBD1. Trimming cost V 0 bases and J 7 bases; bases outside gene matches: 9. The CDR3 is made up of 17 amino acids. CDR1 and CDR2 from the germline V gene are LNHNV and YYDKDF (reference sequence). CDR3 sequence: CATSRDHDRGSIGELFF. In DNA, the CDR3 is TGTGCCACCAGCAGAGATCATGACAGGGGGTCAATCGGGGAGCTGTTTTTT.

The V gene is TRBV29-1, the J gene TRBJ2-3; D remains ambiguous. The CDR3 is 14 residues long. The germline V gene has CDR1 SQVTM and CDR2 ANQGSEA. V gave up 6 bases and J gave up 0 bases, with 13 bases separating them. CDR3 in DNA: TGCAGCGTCCAAAAAACAGACAGCACAGATACGCAGTATTTT. Its translation: CSVQKTDSTDTQYF.

The CDR3 nucleotides read TGTGCCAGCACCCGAATGGGCACTAGCTCGGAGGATGAGCAGTTCTTC. It is translated as CASTRMGTSSEDEQFF. The V and J genes are TRBV11-2 and TRBJ2-1, with D tentatively TRBD2 (6 bases). CDR1 is SGHAT, CDR2 FQNNGV, per germline. V was trimmed by 7 bases and J by 8 bases, leaving 24 bases between them. The CDR3 contains 16 residues.

The chain combines TRBV9 with TRBJ2-7; 11 nucleotides agree with TRBD2. Germline assignment: CDR1 SGDLS and CDR2 YYNGEE. The CDR3 extends over 15 amino acids. Trimming took 3 bases from V and 0 from J; bases not matched to a gene: 2. The CDR3 DNA follows: TGTGCCAGCAGCGCCGGACTAGCGGGCTCCTACGAGCAGTACTTC. It specifies CASSAGLAGSYEQYF.

V is TRBV18 and J is TRBJ2-1; TRBD1 agrees at 8 bases. Germline lookup yields CDR1 KGHSH and CDR2 LQKENI. V dropped 2 bases and J dropped 6; count of bases not matched to a gene: 6. CDR3 length equals 15 residues. CDR3 nucleotide sequence: TGTGCCAGCTCACCAGGGCAGGGGGCGATCAATGAGCAGTTCTTC. Its protein is CASSPGQGAINEQFF.

This chain uses TRBV7-2 with TRBJ2-1; D possibly uses TRBD1 or TRBD2 (5 bases each). The V gene's germline CDR1 is SGHTA and CDR2 FQGNSA. V shed 7 bases and J shed 6 bases, with 16 bases lying between them. This CDR3 spans 14 amino acids. CDR3 in amino acids: CASTTGARRNEQFF. The CDR3 DNA is TGTGCCAGCACCACCGGGGCTCGTCGCAATGAGCAGTTCTTC.

This CDR3 reads CASLDGTERHQPQHF. The CDR3, as DNA: TGTGCCAGCTTGGACGGGACAGAACGACATCAGCCCCAGCATTTT. V usage is TRBV28 and J usage is TRBJ1-5, with TRBD1 identical over 7 bases. The trim removed 8 bases at V and 5 bases at J, leaving 12 bases unmatched. The CDR3 sequence is 15 residues long. In germline, CDR1 is MDHEN, CDR2 SYDVKM.

The chain recombines TRBV7-2 with TRBJ2-1, with TRBD2 matching over 8 bases. V lost 0 bases to trimming and J lost 4 bases; unmatched junction nucleotides: 5. Germline CDR1 and CDR2: SGHTA and FQGNSA. The CDR3 is 16 amino acids. CDR3 bases: TGTGCCAGCAGCTTAGCGGTGTCTAGCGGGTACAATGAGCAGTTCTTC. Its protein is CASSLAVSSGYNEQFF.

This chain uses TRBV6-4 with TRBJ2-3; D may be TRBD1 or TRBD2 (5 bases each). V was cut by 0 bases and J by 4 bases, with 8 bases left in between. This CDR3 comprises 14 residues. Germline V gene sequence: CDR1 MRHNA, CDR2 SNTAGT. The chain's CDR3 is CASSDSPGPDTQYF. CDR3 DNA sequence: TGTGCCAGCAGTGACTCTCCGGGACCAGATACGCAGTATTTT.

This clone has only a few counts. The rearrangement joins TRBV27 to TRBJ2-2; D gene unclear. CDR1 is MNHEY and CDR2 is SMNVEV in the germline V gene (reference sequence). CDR3 length equals 13 residues. V lost 2 bases and J lost 3, with 4 bases in between. The DNA for the CDR3 is TGTGCCAGCAGTTTACCTTACACCGGGGAGCTGTTTTTT. It translates to CASSLPYTGELFF.

There are a few counts of this clone. This chain joins TRBV19 and TRBJ2-2, with unresolved D. The V gene lost 5 bases and the J gene lost 2 bases, with 6 bases spanning the gap. The CDR3 sequence is 13 residues long. Looked up from germline, CDR1 is LNHDA and CDR2 is SQIVND (reference sequence). CDR3 sequence reads: CASSSRNTGELFF. In nucleotides, the CDR3 is TGTGCCAGTAGTTCGCGAAACACCGGGGAGCTGTTTTTT.